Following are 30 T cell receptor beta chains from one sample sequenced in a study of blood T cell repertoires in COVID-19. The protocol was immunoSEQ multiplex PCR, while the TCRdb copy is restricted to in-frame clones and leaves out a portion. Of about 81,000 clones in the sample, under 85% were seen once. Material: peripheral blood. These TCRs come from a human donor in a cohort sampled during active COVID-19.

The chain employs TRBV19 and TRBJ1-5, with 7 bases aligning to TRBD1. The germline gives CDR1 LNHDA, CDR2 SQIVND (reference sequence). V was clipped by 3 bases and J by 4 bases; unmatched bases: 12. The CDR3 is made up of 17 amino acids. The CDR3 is CASSMLVTGQPNQPQHF. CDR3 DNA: TGTGCCAGTAGTATGTTAGTTACGGGACAGCCTAATCAGCCCCAGCATTTT.

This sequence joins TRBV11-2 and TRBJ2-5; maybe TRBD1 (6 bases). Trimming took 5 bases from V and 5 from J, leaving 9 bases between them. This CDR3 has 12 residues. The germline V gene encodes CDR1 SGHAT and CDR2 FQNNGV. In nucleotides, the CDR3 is TGTGCCAGCAGCCCTGACAGGGAGACCCAGTACTTC. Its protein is CASSPDRETQYF.

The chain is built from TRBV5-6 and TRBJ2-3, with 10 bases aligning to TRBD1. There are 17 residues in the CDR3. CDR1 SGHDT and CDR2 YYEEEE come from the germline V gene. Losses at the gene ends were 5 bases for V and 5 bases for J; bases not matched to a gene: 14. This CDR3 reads CASSQSGTGVWGDTQYF. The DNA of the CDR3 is TGTGCCAGCAGTCAATCCGGGACAGGGGTTTGGGGAGATACGCAGTATTTT.

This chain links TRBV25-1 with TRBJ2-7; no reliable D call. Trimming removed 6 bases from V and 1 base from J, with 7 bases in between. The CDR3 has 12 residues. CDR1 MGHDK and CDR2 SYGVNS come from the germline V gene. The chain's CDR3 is CASSRSSYEQYF. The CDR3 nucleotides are TGTGCCAGCAGCCGGTCATCCTACGAGCAGTACTTC.

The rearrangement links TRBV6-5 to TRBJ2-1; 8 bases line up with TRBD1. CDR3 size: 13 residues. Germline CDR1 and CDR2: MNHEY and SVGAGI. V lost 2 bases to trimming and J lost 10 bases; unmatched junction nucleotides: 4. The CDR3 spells CASSYKDREEQFF. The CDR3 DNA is TGTGCCAGCAGTTACAAGGACAGGGAGGAGCAGTTCTTC.

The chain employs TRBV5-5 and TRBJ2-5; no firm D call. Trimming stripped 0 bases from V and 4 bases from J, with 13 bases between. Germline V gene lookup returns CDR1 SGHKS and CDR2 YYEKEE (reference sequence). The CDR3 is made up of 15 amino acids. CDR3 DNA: TGTGCCAGCAGCTTGGAAGGAACAGTAACAGAGACCCAGTACTTC. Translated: CASSLEGTVTETQYF. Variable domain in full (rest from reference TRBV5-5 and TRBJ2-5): DAGVTQSPTHLIKTRGQQVTLRCSPISGHKSVSWYQQVLGQGPQFIFQYYEKEERGRGNFPDRFSARQFPNYSSELNVNALLLGDSALYLCASSLEGTVTETQYFGPGTRLLVL.

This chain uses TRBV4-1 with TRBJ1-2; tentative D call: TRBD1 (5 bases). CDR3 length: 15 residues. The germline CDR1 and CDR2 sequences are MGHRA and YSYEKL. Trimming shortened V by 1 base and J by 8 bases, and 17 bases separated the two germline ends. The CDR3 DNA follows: TGCGCCAGCAGCCAAGGCGAAGGGGTTCCGGAAGGCTACACCTTC. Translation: CASSQGEGVPEGYTF.

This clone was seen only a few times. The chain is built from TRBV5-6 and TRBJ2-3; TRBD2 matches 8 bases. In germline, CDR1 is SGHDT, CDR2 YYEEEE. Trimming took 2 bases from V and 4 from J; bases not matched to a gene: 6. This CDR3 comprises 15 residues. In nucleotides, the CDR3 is TGTGCCAGCAGCTTCCCGGGGGGGCGCGCAGATACGCAGTATTTT. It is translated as CASSFPGGRADTQYF.

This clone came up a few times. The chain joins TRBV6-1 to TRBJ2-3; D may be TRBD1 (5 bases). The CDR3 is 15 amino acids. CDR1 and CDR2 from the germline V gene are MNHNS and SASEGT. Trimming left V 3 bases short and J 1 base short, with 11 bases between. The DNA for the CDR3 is TGTGCCAGCAGTGAGGGGCGCTTAGGCACAGATACGCAGTATTTT. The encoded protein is CASSEGRLGTDTQYF.

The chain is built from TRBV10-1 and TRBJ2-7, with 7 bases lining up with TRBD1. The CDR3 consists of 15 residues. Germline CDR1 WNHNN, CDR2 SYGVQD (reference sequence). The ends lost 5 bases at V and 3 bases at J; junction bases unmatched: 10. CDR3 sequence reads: CASSFSDRPGYEQYF. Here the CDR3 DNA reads TGCGCCAGCAGTTTCTCGGACAGGCCCGGCTACGAGCAGTACTTC.

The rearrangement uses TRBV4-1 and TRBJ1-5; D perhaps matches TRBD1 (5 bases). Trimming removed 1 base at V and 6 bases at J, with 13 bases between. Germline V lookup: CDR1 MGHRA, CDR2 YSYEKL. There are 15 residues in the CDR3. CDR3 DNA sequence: TGCGCCAGCAGCCAAGCTTCCGGGGGGAGTCAGCCCCAGCATTTT. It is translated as CASSQASGGSQPQHF.

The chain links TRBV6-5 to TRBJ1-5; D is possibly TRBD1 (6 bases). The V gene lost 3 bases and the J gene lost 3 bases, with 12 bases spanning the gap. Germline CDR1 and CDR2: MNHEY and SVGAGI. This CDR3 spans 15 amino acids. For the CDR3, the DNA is TGTGCCAGCAGTTATGGTCCAGGGGACAATCAGCCCCAGCATTTT. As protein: CASSYGPGDNQPQHF.

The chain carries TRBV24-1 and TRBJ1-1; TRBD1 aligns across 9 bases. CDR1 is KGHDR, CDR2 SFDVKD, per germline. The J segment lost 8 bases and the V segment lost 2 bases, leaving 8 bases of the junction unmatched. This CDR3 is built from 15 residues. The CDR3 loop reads CATSDSGTGSAEAFF. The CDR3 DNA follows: TGTGCCACCAGTGATTCCGGGACAGGGAGTGCAGAAGCTTTCTTT.

In DNA, the CDR3 is TGTGCCAGCAGGACAAGGGGCGGGGAGCTGTTTTTT. It specifies CASRTRGGELFF. The chain combines TRBV12-3 or TRBV12-4 with TRBJ2-2; TRBD1 is a possible D gene (5 bases). The CDR3 runs to 12 residues. V was pared by 6 bases and J by 7 bases, with 9 bases between.

The CDR3, as DNA: TGTGCCAGCAGCACTACAGGGGGCGTGCAGTATTTT. Translated: CASSTTGGVQYF. This chain joins TRBV12-3 or TRBV12-4 and TRBJ2-3; TRBD1 matches 9 bases. CDR3 length equals 12 residues. V shed 6 bases and J 11 bases; nucleotides not matched to a gene: 6.

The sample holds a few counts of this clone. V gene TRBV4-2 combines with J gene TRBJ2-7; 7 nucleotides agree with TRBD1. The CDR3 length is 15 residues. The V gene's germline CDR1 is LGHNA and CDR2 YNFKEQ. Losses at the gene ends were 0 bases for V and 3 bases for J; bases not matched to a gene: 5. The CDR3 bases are TGTGCCAGCAGCCAAGAATTGGCAGGGGGCTACGAGCAGTACTTC. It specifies CASSQELAGGYEQYF.

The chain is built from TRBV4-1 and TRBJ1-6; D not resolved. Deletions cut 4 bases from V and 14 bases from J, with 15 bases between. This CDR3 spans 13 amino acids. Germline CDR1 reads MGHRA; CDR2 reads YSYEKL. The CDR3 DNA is TGCGCCAGCAGCCCCTGGAGCGGGGAGACCCTCCACTTT. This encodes CASSPWSGETLHF.

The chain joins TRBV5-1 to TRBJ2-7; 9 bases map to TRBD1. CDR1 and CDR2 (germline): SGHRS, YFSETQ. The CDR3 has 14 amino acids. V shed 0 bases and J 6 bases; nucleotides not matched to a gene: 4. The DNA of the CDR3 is TGCGCCAGCAGCTTGGACAGGGGGCGCAGCGAGCAGTACTTC. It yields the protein CASSLDRGRSEQYF.

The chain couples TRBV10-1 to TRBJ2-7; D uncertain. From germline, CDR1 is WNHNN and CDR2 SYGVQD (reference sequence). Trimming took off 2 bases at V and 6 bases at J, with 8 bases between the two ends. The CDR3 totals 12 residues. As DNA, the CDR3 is TGCGCCAGCAGTGAGCCGGGTAGCGAGCAGTACTTC. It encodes CASSEPGSEQYF.

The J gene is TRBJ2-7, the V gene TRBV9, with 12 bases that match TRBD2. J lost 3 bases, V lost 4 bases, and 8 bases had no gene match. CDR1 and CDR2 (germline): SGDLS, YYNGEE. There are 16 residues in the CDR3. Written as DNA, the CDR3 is TGTGCCAGCAGCCCCCAGACTAGCGGGGGTTTCTACGAGCAGTACTTC. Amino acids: CASSPQTSGGFYEQYF.

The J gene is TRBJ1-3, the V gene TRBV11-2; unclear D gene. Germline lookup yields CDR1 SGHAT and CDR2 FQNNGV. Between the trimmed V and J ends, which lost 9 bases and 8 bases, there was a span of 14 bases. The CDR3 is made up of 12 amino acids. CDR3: CASGEFRDTIYF. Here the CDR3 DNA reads TGTGCCAGTGGGGAGTTTCGGGACACCATATATTTT.

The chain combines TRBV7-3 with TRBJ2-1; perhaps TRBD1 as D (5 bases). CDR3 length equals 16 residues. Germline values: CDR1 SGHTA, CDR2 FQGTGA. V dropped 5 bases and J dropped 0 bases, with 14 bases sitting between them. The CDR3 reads CASSPGQAPSYNEQFF. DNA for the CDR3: TGTGCCAGCAGCCCTGGACAAGCTCCCTCCTACAATGAGCAGTTCTTC.

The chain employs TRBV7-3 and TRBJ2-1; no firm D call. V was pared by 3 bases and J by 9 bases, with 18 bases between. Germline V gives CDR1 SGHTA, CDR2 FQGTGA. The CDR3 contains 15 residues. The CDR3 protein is CASSLGRSVAGEQFF. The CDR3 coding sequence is TGTGCCAGCAGCTTGGGCAGGTCTGTTGCCGGTGAGCAGTTCTTC.

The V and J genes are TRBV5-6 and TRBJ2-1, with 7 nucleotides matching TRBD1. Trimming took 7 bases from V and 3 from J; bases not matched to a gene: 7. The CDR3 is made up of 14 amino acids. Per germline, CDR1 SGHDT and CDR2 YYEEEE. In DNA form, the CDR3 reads TGTGCCAGCGCTGGACAGGCTCTCTACAATGAGCAGTTCTTC. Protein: CASAGQALYNEQFF.

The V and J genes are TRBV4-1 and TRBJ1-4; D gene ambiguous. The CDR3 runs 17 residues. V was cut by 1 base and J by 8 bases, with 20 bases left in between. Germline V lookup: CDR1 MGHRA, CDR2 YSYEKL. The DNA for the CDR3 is TGCGCCAGCAGCCAAGTCCTCAGGAGGGAGGGAAGAGAAAAACTGTTTTTT. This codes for CASSQVLRREGREKLFF.

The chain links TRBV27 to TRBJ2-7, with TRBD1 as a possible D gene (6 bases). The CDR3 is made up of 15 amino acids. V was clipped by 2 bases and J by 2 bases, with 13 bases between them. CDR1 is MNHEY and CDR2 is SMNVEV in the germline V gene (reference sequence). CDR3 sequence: CASSLKGHFAYEQYF. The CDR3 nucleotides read TGTGCCAGCAGTTTAAAGGGACACTTCGCCTACGAGCAGTACTTC.

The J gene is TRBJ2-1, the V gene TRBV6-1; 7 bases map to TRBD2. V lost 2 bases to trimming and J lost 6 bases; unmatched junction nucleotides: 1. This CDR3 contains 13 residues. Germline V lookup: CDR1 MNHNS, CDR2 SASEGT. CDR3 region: CASSEWGGNEQFF. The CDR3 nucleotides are TGTGCCAGCAGTGAATGGGGGGGCAATGAGCAGTTCTTC.

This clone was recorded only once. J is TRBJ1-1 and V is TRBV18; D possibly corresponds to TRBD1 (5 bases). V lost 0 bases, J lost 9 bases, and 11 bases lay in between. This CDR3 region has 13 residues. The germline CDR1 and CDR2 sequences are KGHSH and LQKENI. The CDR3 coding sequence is TGTGCCAGCTCACCACCGGGACTCTGGAAAGCTTTCTTT. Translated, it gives CASSPPGLWKAFF. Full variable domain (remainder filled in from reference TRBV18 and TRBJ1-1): NAGVMQNPRHLVRRRGQEARLRCSPMKGHSHVYWYRQLPEEGLKFMVYLQKENIIDESGMPKERFSAEFPKEGPSILRIQQVVRGDSAAYFCASSPPGLWKAFFGQGTRLTVV.

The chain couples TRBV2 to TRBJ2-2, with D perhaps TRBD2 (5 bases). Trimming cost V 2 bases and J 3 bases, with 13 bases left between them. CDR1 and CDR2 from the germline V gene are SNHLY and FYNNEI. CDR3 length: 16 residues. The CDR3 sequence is CASSELGVRDTGELFF. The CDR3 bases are TGTGCCAGCAGTGAACTGGGAGTCCGGGACACCGGGGAGCTGTTTTTT.

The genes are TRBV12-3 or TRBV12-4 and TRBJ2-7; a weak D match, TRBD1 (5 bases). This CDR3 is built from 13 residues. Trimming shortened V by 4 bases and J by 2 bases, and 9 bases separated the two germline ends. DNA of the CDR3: TGTGCCAGCAGTTCCAGGGTCCCCTACGAGCAGTACTTC. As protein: CASSSRVPYEQYF.